This T cell receptor (beta chain) was sequenced in a study of technical replicates of blood from a handful of donors. This table comes from immunoSEQ multiplex PCR, and its TCRdb copy is limited to in-frame clones, with some not included. The data contain more than 55,000 clones, 92% of them singletons. Germline V lookup: CDR1 SQVTM, CDR2 ANQGSEA. This CDR3 region has 15 residues. V lost 6 bases, J lost 1 base, and 7 bases stayed unmatched. V gene TRBV29-1 combines with J gene TRBJ2-5, with 11 bases lining up with TRBD2. The TCR comes from a human donor in good health. The sequenced material came from T cells isolated from PBMCs. Here the CDR3 reads CSVAGTSGFQETQYF. The CDR3 bases are TGCAGCGTCGCCGGGACTAGCGGATTCCAAGAGACCCAGTACTTC.